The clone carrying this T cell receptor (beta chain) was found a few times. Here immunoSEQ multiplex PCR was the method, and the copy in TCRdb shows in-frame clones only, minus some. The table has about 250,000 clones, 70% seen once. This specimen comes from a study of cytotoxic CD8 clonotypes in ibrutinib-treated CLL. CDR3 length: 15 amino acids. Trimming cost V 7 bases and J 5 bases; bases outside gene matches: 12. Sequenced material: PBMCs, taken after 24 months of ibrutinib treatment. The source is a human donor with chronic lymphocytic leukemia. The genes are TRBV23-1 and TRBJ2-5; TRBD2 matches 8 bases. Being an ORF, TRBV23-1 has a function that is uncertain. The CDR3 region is CASIGSGSTFETQYF. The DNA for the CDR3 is TGCGCCAGCATCGGGAGCGGGAGTACGTTTGAGACCCAGTACTTC.